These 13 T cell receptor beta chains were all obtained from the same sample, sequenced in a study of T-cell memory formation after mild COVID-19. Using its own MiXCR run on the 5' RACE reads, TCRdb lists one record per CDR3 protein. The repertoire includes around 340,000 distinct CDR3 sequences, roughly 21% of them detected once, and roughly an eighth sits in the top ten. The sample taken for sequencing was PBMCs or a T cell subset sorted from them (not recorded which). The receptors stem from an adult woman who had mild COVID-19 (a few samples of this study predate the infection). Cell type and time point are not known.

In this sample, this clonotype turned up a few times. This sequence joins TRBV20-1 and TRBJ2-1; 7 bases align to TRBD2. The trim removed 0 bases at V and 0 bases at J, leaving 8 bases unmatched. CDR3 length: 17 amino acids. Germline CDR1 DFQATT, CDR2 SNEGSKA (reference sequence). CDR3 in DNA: TGCAGTGCTAGAGAGGGAGGGCCCATGGACTCCTACAATGAGCAGTTCTTC. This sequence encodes CSAREGGPMDSYNEQFF.

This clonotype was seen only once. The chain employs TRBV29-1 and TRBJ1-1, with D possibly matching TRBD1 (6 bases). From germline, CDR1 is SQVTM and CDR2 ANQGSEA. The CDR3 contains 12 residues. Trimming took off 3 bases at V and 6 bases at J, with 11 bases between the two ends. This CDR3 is CSVEGATSEAFF. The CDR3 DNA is TGCAGCGTTGAGGGGGCGACATCTGAAGCTTTCTTT.

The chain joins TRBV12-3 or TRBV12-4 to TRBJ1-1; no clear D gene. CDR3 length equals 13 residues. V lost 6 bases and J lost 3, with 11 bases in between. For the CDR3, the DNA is TGTGCCAGCAGCCTCACACAATACACTGAAGCTTTCTTT. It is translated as CASSLTQYTEAFF.

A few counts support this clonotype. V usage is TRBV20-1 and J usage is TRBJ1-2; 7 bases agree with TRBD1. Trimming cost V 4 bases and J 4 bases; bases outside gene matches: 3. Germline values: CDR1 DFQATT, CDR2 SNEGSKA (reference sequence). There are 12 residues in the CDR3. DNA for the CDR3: TGCAGTGCTACAGACAGGGTCTATGGCTACACCTTC. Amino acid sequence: CSATDRVYGYTF.

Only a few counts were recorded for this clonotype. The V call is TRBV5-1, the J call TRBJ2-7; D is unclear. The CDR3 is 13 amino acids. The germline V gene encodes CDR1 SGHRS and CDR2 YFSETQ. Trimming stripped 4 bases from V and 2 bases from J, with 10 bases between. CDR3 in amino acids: CASSPEAPYEQYF. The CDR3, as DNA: TGCGCCAGCAGCCCGGAAGCCCCCTACGAGCAGTACTTC.

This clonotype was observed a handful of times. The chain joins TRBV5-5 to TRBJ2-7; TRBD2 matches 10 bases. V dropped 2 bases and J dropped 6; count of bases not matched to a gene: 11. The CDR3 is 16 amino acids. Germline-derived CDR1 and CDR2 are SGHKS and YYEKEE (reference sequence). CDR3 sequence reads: CASSFRTSGPSGEQYF. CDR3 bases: TGTGCCAGCAGCTTTCGGACTAGCGGACCCTCTGGCGAGCAGTACTTC.

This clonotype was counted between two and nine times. The CDR3 nucleotides read TGTGCCACCAGCACGGAACGGGGGAACACCGGGGAGCTGTTTTTT. Protein sequence: CATSTERGNTGELFF. The genes are TRBV15 and TRBJ2-2; D is possibly TRBD2 (5 bases). The CDR3 extends over 15 amino acids. The ends were cut back, 4 bases at V and 1 base at J, with 10 bases in the middle. Germline loops: CDR1 LNHNV, CDR2 YYDKDF (reference sequence).

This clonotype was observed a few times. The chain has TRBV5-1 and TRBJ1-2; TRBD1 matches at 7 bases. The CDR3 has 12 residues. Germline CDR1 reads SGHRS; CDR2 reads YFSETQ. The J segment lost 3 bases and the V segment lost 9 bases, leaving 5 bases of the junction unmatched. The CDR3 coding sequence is TGCGCCACCTCCGGGACAGACTATGGCTACACCTTC. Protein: CATSGTDYGYTF.

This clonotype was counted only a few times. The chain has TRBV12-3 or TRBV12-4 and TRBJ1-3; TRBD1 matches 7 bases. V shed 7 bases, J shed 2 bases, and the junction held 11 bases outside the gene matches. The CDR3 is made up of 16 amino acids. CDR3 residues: CASTERGQNPGNTIYF. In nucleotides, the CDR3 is TGTGCCAGCACCGAAAGGGGGCAGAACCCTGGAAACACCATATATTTT.

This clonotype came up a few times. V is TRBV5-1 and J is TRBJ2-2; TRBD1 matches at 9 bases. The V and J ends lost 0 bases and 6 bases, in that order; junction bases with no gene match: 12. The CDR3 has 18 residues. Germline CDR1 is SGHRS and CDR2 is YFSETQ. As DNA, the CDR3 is TGCGCCAGCAGCTTGGCCCCACCCGGGACAGGGAGTCCCGGGGAGCTGTTTTTT. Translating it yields CASSLAPPGTGSPGELFF.

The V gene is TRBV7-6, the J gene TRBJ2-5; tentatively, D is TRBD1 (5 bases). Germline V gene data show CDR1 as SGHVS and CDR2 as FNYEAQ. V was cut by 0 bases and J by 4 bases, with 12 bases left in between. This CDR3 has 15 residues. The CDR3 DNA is TGTGCCAGCAGCTTAGCGTCAGGGATAGGAGAGACCCAGTACTTC. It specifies CASSLASGIGETQYF.

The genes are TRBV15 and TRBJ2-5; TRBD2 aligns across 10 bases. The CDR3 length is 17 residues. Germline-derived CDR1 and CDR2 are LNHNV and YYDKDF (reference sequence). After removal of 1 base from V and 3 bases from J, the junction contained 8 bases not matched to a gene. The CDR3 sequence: CATSRGYSGGQKETQYF. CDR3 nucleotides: TGTGCCACCAGCAGAGGTTATAGCGGGGGGCAAAAAGAGACCCAGTACTTC.

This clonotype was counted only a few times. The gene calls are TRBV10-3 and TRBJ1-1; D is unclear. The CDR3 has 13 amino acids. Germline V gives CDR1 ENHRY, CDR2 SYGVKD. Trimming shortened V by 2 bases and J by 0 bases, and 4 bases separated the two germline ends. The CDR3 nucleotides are TGTGCCATCAGTGAGGTTTTGAACACTGAAGCTTTCTTT. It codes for CAISEVLNTEAFF.